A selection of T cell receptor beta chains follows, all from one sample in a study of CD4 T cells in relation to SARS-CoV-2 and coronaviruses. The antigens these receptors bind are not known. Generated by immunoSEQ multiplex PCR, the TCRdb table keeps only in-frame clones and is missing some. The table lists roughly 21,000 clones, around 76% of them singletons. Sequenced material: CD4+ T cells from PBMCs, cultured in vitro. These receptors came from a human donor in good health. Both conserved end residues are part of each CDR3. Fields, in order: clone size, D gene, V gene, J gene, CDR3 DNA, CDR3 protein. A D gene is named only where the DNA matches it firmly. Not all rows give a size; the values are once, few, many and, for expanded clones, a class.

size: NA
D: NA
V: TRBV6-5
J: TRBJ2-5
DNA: TGTGCCGAGGGGGGGAAAGGACAAGAGACCCAGTACTTC
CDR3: CAEGGKGQETQYF

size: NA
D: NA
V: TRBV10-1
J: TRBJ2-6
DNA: TGCGCCAGCAGCCCCGGGGCCAACGTCCTGACTTTC
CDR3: CASSPGANVLTF

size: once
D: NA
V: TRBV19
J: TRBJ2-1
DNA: TGTGCCAGTAGTATGGGGCGGGACACCTACAATGAGCAGTTCTTC
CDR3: CASSMGRDTYNEQFF

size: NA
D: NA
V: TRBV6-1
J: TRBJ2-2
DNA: TGTGCCAGCAGTGACCCCCCTCCCGGGGAGCTGTTTTTT
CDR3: CASSDPPPGELFF

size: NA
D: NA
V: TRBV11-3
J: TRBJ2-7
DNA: TGTGCCAGCAGCTTGGGCTTGGGCGCCGACTACGAGCAGTACTTC
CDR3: CASSLGLGADYEQYF

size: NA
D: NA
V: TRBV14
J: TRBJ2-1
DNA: TGTGCCAGCAGCCCCGGGAGCTCCTACAATGAGCAGTTCTTC
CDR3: CASSPGSSYNEQFF

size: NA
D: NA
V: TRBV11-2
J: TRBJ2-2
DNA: TGTGCCAGCAGCTTAGGTCCGGTCGGGGAGCTGTTTTTT
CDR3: CASSLGPVGELFF

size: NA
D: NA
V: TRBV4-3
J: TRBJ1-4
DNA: TGCGCCAGCAGCCGGGACGCAACTAATGAAAAACTGTTTTTT
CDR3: CASSRDATNEKLFF

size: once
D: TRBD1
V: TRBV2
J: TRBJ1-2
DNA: TGTGCCAGCATGCGGGACAGGGAAAACTATGGCTACACCTTC
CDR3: CASMRDRENYGYTF

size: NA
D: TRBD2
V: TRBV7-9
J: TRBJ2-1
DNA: TGTGCCAGCACCAAAGCGGGGGGGTCCCTCTCTTACAATGAGCAGTTCTTC
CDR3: CASTKAGGSLSYNEQFF

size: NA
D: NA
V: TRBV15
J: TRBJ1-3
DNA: TGTGCCACCAGCGGCTCAGTAGGTTCCATATATTTT
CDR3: CATSGSVGSIYF

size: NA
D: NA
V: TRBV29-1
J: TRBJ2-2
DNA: TGCAGCGTTGTGGGGTTGAACACCGGGGAGCTGTTTTTT
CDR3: CSVVGLNTGELFF

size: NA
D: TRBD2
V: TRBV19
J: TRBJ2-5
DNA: TGTGCCAGTAGTATTCGGGGTCTAGCGGGAGGATCCCAAGAGACCCAGTACTTC
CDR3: CASSIRGLAGGSQETQYF

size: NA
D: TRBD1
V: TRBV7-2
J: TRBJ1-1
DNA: TGTGCCAGCAGCTGGGGAGGGGGCGCAAACACTGAAGCTTTCTTT
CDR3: CASSWGGGANTEAFF

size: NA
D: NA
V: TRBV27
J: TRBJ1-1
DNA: TGTGCCAGCAGTTTATCGTCAGGGAGCCCGAACACTGAAGCTTTCTTT
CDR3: CASSLSSGSPNTEAFF

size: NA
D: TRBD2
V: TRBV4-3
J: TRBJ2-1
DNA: TGCGCCAGCAGCGGGCAAGCGGGGGATGAGCAGTTCTTC
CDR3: CASSGQAGDEQFF

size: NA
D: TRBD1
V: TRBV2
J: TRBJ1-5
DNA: TGTGCCAGCAGTTATGGGACAGGTTTCCAGCCCCAGCATTTT
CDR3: CASSYGTGFQPQHF

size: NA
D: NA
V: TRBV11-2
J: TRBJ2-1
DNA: TGTGCCAGCAGCTTAGGACCAAACAATGAGCAGTTCTTC
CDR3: CASSLGPNNEQFF

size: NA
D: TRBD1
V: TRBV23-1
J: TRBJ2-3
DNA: TGCGCCAGCAGTCAATCGACCCGCCGGGGGGACAGGGGGCGGACAGATACGCAGTATTTT
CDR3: CASSQSTRRGDRGRTDTQYF

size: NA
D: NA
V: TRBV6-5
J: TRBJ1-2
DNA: TGTGCCAGCAGTTACTCGAAAGGCAGGGATAACTATGGCTACACCTTC
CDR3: CASSYSKGRDNYGYTF

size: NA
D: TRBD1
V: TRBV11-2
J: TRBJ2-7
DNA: TGTGCCAGCAGCCCCGACAGGGTCAGCCACGAGCAGTACTTC
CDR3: CASSPDRVSHEQYF

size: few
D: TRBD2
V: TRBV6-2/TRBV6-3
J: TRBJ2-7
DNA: TGTGCCAGCAGTACTCCTTTCGCGGGAGGCGTTCCCGAGCAGTACTTC
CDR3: CASSTPFAGGVPEQYF

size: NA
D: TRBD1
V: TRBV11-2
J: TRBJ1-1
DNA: TGTGCCAGCAGCTCCGGGACAGCAAGACTTGAAGCTTTCTTT
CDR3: CASSSGTARLEAFF

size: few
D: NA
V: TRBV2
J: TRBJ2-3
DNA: TGTGCCAGCGGGGTTCCGTCCTCGGATACGCAGTATTTT
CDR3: CASGVPSSDTQYF

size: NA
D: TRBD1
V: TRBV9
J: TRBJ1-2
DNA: TGTGCCAGCAGCCTCGGGACAGGGAGTCCCTATGGCTACACCTTC
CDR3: CASSLGTGSPYGYTF

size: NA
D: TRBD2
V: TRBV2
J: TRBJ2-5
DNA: TGTGCCAGCAGTACGGGACTAGCGGGAGCATGGGAGACCCAGTACTTC
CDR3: CASSTGLAGAWETQYF

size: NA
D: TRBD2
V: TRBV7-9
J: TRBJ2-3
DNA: TGTGCCAGCAGCCAACAGCGGGGCGCCCCAGATACGCAGTATTTT
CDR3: CASSQQRGAPDTQYF

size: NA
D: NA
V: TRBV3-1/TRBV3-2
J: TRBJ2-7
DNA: TGTGCCAGCAGCCAAGACGGCGTACTATCCAACTACGAGCAGTACTTC
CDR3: CASSQDGVLSNYEQYF

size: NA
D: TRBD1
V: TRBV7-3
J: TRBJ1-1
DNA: TGTGCCAGCAGCCCGCACACAGGGGACACTGAAGCTTTCTTT
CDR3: CASSPHTGDTEAFF

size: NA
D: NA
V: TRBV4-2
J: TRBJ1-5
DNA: TGTGCCAGCAGCGAACAATTTAGCAATCAGCCCCAGCATTTT
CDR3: CASSEQFSNQPQHF

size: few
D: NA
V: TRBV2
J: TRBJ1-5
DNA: TGTGCCAGCAGTACCGGGACTAGCAATCAGCCCCAGCATTTT
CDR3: CASSTGTSNQPQHF

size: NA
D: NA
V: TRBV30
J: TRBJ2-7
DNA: TGTGCCTGGAGTGTACCGCCGCGCTACGAGCAGTACTTC
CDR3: CAWSVPPRYEQYF

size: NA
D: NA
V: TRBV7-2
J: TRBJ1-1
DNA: TGTGCCAGCAGCTTGGGGGGGCTGAAGACTGAAGCTTTCTTT
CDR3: CASSLGGLKTEAFF

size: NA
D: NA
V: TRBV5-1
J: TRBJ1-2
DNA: TGCGCCAGCAGCTTGGACGACCTCGGTGGTGGCTACACCTTC
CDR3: CASSLDDLGGGYTF

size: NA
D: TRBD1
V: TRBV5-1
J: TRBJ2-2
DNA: TGCGCCAGCCTCCGGGACAGCCTACGGAACACCGGGGAGCTGTTTTTT
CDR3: CASLRDSLRNTGELFF

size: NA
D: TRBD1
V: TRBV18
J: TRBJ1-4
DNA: TGTGCCAGCTCACGCGCAGGGGGCACTAATGAAAAACTGTTTTTT
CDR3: CASSRAGGTNEKLFF

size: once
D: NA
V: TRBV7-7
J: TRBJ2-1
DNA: TGTGCCAGCAGCTCGGACGGAGCCTACAATGAGCAGTTCTTC
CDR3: CASSSDGAYNEQFF

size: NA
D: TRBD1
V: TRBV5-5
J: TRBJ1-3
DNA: TGTGCCAGCAGCGTGTCCGGGACAGACTCTGGAAACACCATATATTTT
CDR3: CASSVSGTDSGNTIYF

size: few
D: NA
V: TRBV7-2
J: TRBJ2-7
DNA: TGTGCCAGCAGCTTAATGGCAGAGGGAACCTACGAGCAGTACTTC
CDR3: CASSLMAEGTYEQYF

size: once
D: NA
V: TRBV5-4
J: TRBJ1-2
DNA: TGTGCCAGCAGACTACAGGGAGGCGGTGGCTACACCTTC
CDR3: CASRLQGGGGYTF

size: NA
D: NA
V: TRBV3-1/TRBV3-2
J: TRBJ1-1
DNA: TGTGCCAGCAGCATCTTTGGGGAGGGCACGAACACTGAAGCTTTCTTT
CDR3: CASSIFGEGTNTEAFF

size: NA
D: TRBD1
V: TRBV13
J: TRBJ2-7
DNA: TGTGCCAGCAGCCCTGGACAGGGGGGTATCCACGAGCAGTACTTC
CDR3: CASSPGQGGIHEQYF

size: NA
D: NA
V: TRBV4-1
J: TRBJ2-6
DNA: TGCGCCAGCAGCCAAGAGTTGTTTATCTCTGGGGCCAACGTCCTGACTTTC
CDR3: CASSQELFISGANVLTF

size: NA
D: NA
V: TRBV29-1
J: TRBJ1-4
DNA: TGCAGCTATGGAGAAGGGGTTAATGAAAAACTGTTTTTT
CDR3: CSYGEGVNEKLFF

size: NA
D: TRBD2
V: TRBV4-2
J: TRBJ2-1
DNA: TGTGCCAGCAGCCAAGATGGGACTAGCACCGAGCAGTTCTTC
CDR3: CASSQDGTSTEQFF

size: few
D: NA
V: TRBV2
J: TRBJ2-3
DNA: TGTGCCAGCACACTCGAGTACACAGATACGCAGTATTTT
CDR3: CASTLEYTDTQYF

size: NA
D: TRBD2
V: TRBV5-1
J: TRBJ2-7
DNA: TGCGCCAGCAGCTTGGGCGGGGGCTACGAGCAGTACTTC
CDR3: CASSLGGGYEQYF

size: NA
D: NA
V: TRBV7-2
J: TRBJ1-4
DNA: TGTGCCAGCAGCTCCAGGTCATTTAATGAAAAACTGTTTTTT
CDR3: CASSSRSFNEKLFF

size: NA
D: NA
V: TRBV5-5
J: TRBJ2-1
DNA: TGTGCCAGCAGCCCCTGGCAGGACTCCTACAATGAGCAGTTCTTC
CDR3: CASSPWQDSYNEQFF

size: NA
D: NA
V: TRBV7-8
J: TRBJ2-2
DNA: TGTGCCAGCAGGGCAGGGGTGTACCGGGAGCTGTTTTTT
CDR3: CASRAGVYRELFF

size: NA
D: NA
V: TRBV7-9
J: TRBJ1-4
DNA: TGTGCCAGCAGCGACCCGGGACGTCATGAAAAACTGTTTTTT
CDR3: CASSDPGRHEKLFF